These T cell receptor beta chains were read from a single sample in a study of cytomegalovirus exposure and HLA in healthy donors. Only in-frame clones appear in the TCRdb table, and some are missing; sequencing was by immunoSEQ multiplex PCR. The sample includes some 56,000 clones, 85% to 95% of them seen just once. The sequencing sample was made of PBMCs. The source of these receptors is a man aged 18 to 29 in good health and CMV-seronegative. The CDR3 runs from the conserved cysteine through the conserved F or W. D genes are given only for firm matches. Where a row states a size, it is once, few, many or the class of an expanded clone; other rows omit it.

v_call	clone_size	cdr3_length	j_call	d_call	cdr3_aa	cdr3_nt
TRBV7-2	NA	14	TRBJ1-4	NA	CASSLGGVNEKLFF	TGTGCCAGCAGCTTAGGGGGAGTAAACGAAAAACTGTTTTTT
TRBV19	once	15	TRBJ2-3	NA	CASTPRDTSTDTQYF	TGTGCCAGCACCCCTCGGGACACAAGCACAGATACGCAGTATTTT
TRBV29-1	once	14	TRBJ2-1	TRBD2	CSVGRGRAGNEQFF	TGCAGCGTTGGCCGCGGGAGAGCGGGCAATGAGCAGTTCTTC
TRBV28	NA	16	TRBJ2-7	TRBD1	CASSPDRVPFHYEQYF	TGTGCCAGCAGTCCCGACAGGGTCCCTTTTCACTACGAGCAGTACTTC
TRBV19	NA	13	TRBJ2-7	NA	CASAGHNSYEQYF	TGTGCCAGTGCCGGACACAACTCCTACGAGCAGTACTTC
TRBV5-1	NA	16	TRBJ2-1	TRBD1	CASSQGQGVGYNEQFF	TGCGCCAGCAGCCAGGGACAGGGAGTTGGCTACAATGAGCAGTTCTTC
TRBV28	NA	16	TRBJ2-1	TRBD1	CASSYSGTGGYNEQFF	TGTGCCAGCAGTTACTCCGGGACAGGGGGGTACAATGAGCAGTTCTTC
TRBV27	NA	15	TRBJ2-2	TRBD1	CASSLGQGDTGELFF	TGTGCCAGCAGTTTGGGACAGGGAGACACCGGGGAGCTGTTTTTT
TRBV6-4	NA	14	TRBJ1-2	TRBD1	CASSQTGTGYGYTF	TGTGCCAGCAGCCAAACGGGGACAGGGTATGGCTACACCTTC
TRBV4-1	NA	17	TRBJ2-7	NA	CASSQDSGGTLVYEQYF	TGCGCCAGCAGCCAAGATTCCGGCGGGACGTTGGTATACGAGCAGTACTTC
TRBV7-2	NA	17	TRBJ2-5	TRBD2	CASSSRRAGPNQETQYF	TGTGCCAGCAGCTCCCGACGAGCGGGGCCAAACCAAGAGACCCAGTACTTC
TRBV14	NA	13	TRBJ1-1	NA	CASSRTVNTEAFF	TGTGCCAGCAGCCGGACAGTGAACACTGAAGCTTTCTTT
TRBV28	once	13	TRBJ2-5	NA	CATLGQGQETQYF	TGTGCCACCCTAGGGCAGGGCCAAGAGACCCAGTACTTC
TRBV7-2	NA	17	TRBJ2-5	TRBD2	CASSLGVPIAGEETQYF	TGTGCCAGCAGCTTAGGGGTCCCGATAGCGGGGGAAGAGACCCAGTACTTC
TRBV4-1	NA	17	TRBJ2-1	TRBD1	CASSRVSRGLTYNEQFF	TGCGCCAGCAGCCGGGTGTCTAGGGGGCTCACCTACAATGAGCAGTTCTTC
TRBV4-2	few	12	TRBJ1-2	TRBD1	CASGDSFYGYTF	TGTGCCAGCGGGGACAGCTTCTATGGCTACACCTTC
TRBV7-2	few	12	TRBJ1-5	TRBD1	CASSLGTGPQHF	TGTGCCAGCAGCTTAGGGACAGGGCCCCAGCATTTT
TRBV9	NA	15	TRBJ2-7	NA	CASSVAPAKASEQYF	TGTGCCAGCAGCGTAGCCCCAGCGAAGGCAAGCGAGCAGTACTTC
TRBV15	NA	16	TRBJ2-5	TRBD2	CATSNLAGGYQETQYF	TGTGCCACCAGCAACCTAGCGGGGGGGTACCAAGAGACCCAGTACTTC
TRBV28	NA	14	TRBJ2-1	TRBD1	CASSFGTGRAEQFF	TGTGCCAGCAGTTTCGGGACAGGGAGGGCTGAGCAGTTCTTC
TRBV19	NA	16	TRBJ2-1	TRBD2	CASSRTSAHPYNEQFF	TGTGCCAGTAGCCGTACTAGCGCCCACCCCTACAATGAGCAGTTCTTC
TRBV19	NA	15	TRBJ1-1	TRBD1	CASSIRGQGNTEAFF	TGTGCCAGTAGTATCAGAGGACAGGGCAACACTGAAGCTTTCTTT
TRBV28	NA	17	TRBJ2-6	NA	CASSLRGGLTGANVLTF	TGTGCCAGCAGCCTGAGGGGGGGTTTAACTGGGGCCAACGTCCTGACTTTC
TRBV28	NA	15	TRBJ1-5	NA	CASSLVQGYGQPQHF	TGTGCCAGCAGTTTGGTCCAGGGGTATGGTCAGCCCCAGCATTTT
TRBV6-1	NA	15	TRBJ2-7	NA	CASIRKGAGAQEQYF	TGTGCCAGCATCCGAAAAGGGGCAGGGGCGCAAGAGCAGTACTTC
TRBV27	NA	16	TRBJ2-3	TRBD2	CASTLLAGESTDTQYF	TGTGCCAGCACCCTACTAGCGGGCGAGAGCACAGATACGCAGTATTTT
TRBV12-2	NA	20	TRBJ2-1	NA	CASRLVPAGIFEGGPNEQFF	TGTGCAAGTCGCTTAGTTCCGGCCGGGATTTTCGAGGGAGGGCCGAATGAGCAGTTCTTC
TRBV11-2	NA	14	TRBJ2-7	TRBD1	CASRRTGGFYEQYF	TGTGCCAGCAGGAGGACAGGGGGCTTCTACGAGCAGTACTTC
TRBV6-6	NA	15	TRBJ2-3	TRBD2	CASKLAGGETDTQYF	TGTGCCAGCAAATTAGCGGGAGGGGAAACAGATACGCAGTATTTT
TRBV11-2	NA	13	TRBJ2-1	TRBD1	CASSSTGGNEQFF	TGTGCCAGCAGCTCGACAGGGGGGAATGAGCAGTTCTTC
TRBV11-2	few	12	TRBJ2-7	TRBD2	CASGRGTIEQYF	TGTGCTAGCGGGAGGGGGACGATCGAGCAGTACTTC
TRBV11-2	once	13	TRBJ2-3	TRBD2	CASRLAGPDTQYF	TGTGCCAGCAGGCTAGCGGGACCAGATACGCAGTATTTT
TRBV28	NA	16	TRBJ2-7	TRBD2	CASSYPISGRAHEQYF	TGTGCCAGCAGTTACCCTATCAGCGGGAGGGCGCACGAGCAGTACTTC
TRBV5-1	NA	15	TRBJ2-7	NA	CASSLGGDESYEQYF	TGCGCCAGCAGCTTGGGGGGGGATGAATCCTACGAGCAGTACTTC
TRBV28	once	14	TRBJ1-5	NA	CASSFRQEDQPQHF	TGTGCCAGCAGTTTCCGACAGGAGGATCAGCCCCAGCATTTT
TRBV7-9	NA	14	TRBJ2-1	NA	CASSSGLTYNEQFF	TGTGCCAGCAGCTCGGGACTCACCTACAATGAGCAGTTCTTC
TRBV18	NA	15	TRBJ1-1	NA	CASSPQITANTEAFF	TGTGCCAGCTCACCACAGATAACAGCGAACACTGAAGCTTTCTTT
TRBV5-1	NA	15	TRBJ2-7	TRBD2	CASSAPGLAADEQYF	TGCGCCAGCAGCGCCCCGGGACTAGCGGCGGACGAGCAGTACTTC
TRBV4-3	NA	16	TRBJ2-1	TRBD2	CASSQDLGRPNNEQFF	TGCGCCAGCAGCCAAGATCTCGGGAGGCCCAACAATGAGCAGTTCTTC
TRBV4-3	once	14	TRBJ2-1	NA	CASSQDGPNNEQFF	TGCGCCAGCAGCCAAGATGGCCCAAACAATGAGCAGTTCTTC
TRBV2	NA	14	TRBJ1-2	TRBD1	CASSREMTGDGYTF	TGTGCCAGCAGCCGAGAAATGACAGGGGATGGCTACACCTTC
TRBV9	NA	14	TRBJ2-3	NA	CASSLGTLPDTQYF	TGTGCCAGCAGCCTTGGGACTCTCCCCGATACGCAGTATTTT
TRBV2	once	11	TRBJ2-1	TRBD2	CASSSGGLGFF	TGTGCCAGCAGTTCGGGGGGACTAGGGTTCTTC
TRBV7-6	NA	13	TRBJ2-5	NA	CASSPGRVETQYF	TGTGCCAGCAGCCCGGGAAGGGTGGAGACCCAGTACTTC
TRBV21-1	NA	15	TRBJ2-7	NA	CASSKAPRANGEQYF	TGTGCCAGCAGCAAAGCGCCGAGGGCTAATGGCGAGCAGTACTTC
TRBV6-1	NA	15	TRBJ1-5	TRBD1	CASRVQGIGNQPQHF	TGTGCCAGCAGGGTACAGGGGATAGGGAATCAGCCCCAGCATTTT
TRBV5-8	few	14	TRBJ2-7	NA	CATQLPGAYYEQYF	TGTGCCACCCAGCTCCCAGGGGCCTACTACGAGCAGTACTTC
TRBV5-1	NA	12	TRBJ2-7	NA	CASSFEGYEQYF	TGCGCCAGCAGCTTTGAGGGCTACGAGCAGTACTTC
TRBV6-5	few	13	TRBJ1-5	TRBD1	CASSRTGNQPQHF	TGTGCCAGCAGCCGGACAGGTAATCAGCCCCAGCATTTT
TRBV7-9	NA	15	TRBJ2-3	NA	CASSFQGTSTDTQYF	TGTGCCAGCAGCTTTCAGGGCACTAGCACAGATACGCAGTATTTT
TRBV5-5	NA	14	TRBJ2-7	NA	CASSWGLGPYEQYF	TGTGCCAGCAGCTGGGGACTTGGCCCCTACGAGCAGTACTTC
TRBV18	NA	18	TRBJ2-6	NA	CASSRPTGPVSGANVLTF	TGTGCCAGCTCACGACCGACAGGCCCTGTCTCTGGGGCCAACGTCCTGACTTTC
TRBV28	NA	11	TRBJ1-1	NA	CASSPSTEAFF	TGTGCCAGCAGCCCTAGTACTGAAGCTTTCTTT